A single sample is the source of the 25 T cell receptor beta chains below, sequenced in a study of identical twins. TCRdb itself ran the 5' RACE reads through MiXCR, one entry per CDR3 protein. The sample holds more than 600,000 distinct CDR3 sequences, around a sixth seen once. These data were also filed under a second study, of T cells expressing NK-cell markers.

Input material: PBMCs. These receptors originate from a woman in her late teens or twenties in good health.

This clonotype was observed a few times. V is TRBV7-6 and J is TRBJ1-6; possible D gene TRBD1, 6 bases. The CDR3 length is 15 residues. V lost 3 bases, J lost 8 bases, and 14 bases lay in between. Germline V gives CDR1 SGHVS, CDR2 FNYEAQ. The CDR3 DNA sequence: TGTGCCAGCAGCTTGGCGGGACATCTAGATTCACCCCTCCACTTT. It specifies CASSLAGHLDSPLHF.

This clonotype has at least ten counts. The CDR3: CASSLVRHTQYF. The CDR3 region has the DNA TGTGCCAGCAGCTTAGTAAGGCATACGCAGTATTTT. The gene calls are TRBV7-2 and TRBJ2-3; unclear D gene. Germline-derived CDR1 and CDR2 are SGHTA and FQGNSA. The CDR3 sequence is 12 residues long. V was clipped by 1 base and J by 7 bases, with 6 bases between them.

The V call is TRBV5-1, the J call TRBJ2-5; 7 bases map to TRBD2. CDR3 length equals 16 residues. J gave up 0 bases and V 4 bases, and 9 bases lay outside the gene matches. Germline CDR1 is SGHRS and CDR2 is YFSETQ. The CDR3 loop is CASSRRLAANQETQYF. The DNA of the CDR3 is TGCGCCAGCAGCCGACGGCTAGCGGCAAACCAAGAGACCCAGTACTTC. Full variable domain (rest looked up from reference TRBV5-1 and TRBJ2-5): KAGVTQTPRYLIKTRGQQVTLSCSPISGHRSVSWYQQTPGQGLQFLFEYFSETQRNKGNFPGRFSGRQFSNSRSEMNVSTLELGDSALYLCASSRRLAANQETQYFGPGTRLLVL.

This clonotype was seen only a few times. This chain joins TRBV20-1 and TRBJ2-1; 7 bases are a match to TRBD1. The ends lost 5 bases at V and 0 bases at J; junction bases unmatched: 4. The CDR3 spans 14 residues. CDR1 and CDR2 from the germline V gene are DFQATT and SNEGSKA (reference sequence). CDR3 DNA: TGCAGTGCTTCGGGACAGCGCTCCTACAATGAGCAGTTCTTC. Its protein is CSASGQRSYNEQFF.

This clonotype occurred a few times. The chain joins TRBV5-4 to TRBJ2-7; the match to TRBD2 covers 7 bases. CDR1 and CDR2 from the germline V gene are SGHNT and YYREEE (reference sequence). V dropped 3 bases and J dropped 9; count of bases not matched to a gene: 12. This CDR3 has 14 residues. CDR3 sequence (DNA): TGTGCCAGCAGCTCCCGGGACTATGTGTCGTCGCAGTACTTC. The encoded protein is CASSSRDYVSSQYF.

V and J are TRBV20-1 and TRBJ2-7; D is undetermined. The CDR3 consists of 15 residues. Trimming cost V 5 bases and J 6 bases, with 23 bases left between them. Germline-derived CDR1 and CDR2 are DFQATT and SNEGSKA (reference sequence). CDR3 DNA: TGCAGTGCTCAACCTATCGCTAGAGTGTCGACCGAGCAGTACTTC. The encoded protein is CSAQPIARVSTEQYF.

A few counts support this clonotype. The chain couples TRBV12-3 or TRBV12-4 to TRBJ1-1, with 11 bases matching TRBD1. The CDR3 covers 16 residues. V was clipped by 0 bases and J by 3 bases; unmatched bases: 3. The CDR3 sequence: CASSLAPGQGDTEAFF. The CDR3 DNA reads TGTGCCAGCAGTTTAGCTCCGGGACAGGGGGACACTGAAGCTTTCTTT.

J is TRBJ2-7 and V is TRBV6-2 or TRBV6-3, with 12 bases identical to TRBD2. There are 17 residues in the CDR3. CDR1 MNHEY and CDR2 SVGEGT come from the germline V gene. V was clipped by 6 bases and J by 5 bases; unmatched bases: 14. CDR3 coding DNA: TGTGCCAGCAGCACTAGCGGGAGGCTTCCCACGGGAAACGAGCAGTACTTC. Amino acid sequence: CASSTSGRLPTGNEQYF.

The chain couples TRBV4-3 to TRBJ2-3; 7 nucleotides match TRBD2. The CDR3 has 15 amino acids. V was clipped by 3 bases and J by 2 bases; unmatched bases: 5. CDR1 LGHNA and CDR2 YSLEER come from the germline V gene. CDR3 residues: CASSQGLLYTDTQYF. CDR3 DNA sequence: TGCGCCAGCAGCCAGGGACTACTGTACACAGATACGCAGTATTTT.

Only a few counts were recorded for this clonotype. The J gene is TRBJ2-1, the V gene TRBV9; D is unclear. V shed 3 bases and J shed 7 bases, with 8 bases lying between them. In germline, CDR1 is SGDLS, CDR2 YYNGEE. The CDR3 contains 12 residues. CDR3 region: CASSGQPNEQFF. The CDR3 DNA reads TGTGCCAGCAGCGGACAACCAAATGAGCAGTTCTTC.

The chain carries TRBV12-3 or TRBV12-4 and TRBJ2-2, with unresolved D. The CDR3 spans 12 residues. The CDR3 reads CATAENTGELFF. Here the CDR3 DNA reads TGTGCTACCGCTGAGAACACCGGGGAGCTGTTTTTT.

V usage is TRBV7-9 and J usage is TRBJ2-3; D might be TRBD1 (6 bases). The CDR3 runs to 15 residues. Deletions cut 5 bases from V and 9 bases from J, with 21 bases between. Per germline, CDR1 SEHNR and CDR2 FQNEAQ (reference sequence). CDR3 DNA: TGTGCCAGCAGCATGACCCGGGACAACCTGTGGACGCAGTATTTT. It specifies CASSMTRDNLWTQYF.

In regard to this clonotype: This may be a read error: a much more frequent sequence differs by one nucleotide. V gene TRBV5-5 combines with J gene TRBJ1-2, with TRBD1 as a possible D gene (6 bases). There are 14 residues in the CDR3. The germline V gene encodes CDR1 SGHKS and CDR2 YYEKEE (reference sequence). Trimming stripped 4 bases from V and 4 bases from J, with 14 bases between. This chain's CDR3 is CASSQDRLSYGYTF. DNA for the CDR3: TGTGCCAGCAGCCAAGACAGGCTCTCCTATGGCTACACCTTC.

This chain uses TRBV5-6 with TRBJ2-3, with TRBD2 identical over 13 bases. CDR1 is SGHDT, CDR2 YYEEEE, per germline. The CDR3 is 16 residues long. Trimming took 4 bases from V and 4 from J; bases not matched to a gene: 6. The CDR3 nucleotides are TGTGCCAGCAGCACGACACTAGCGGGGGGGCCAGATACGCAGTATTTT. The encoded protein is CASSTTLAGGPDTQYF.

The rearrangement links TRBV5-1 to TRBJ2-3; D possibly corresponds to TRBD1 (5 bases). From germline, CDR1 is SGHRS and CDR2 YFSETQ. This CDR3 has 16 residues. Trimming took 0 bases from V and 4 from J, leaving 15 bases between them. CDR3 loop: CASSLAVGAGSDTQYF. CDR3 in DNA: TGCGCCAGCAGCTTGGCAGTTGGGGCAGGATCAGATACGCAGTATTTT.

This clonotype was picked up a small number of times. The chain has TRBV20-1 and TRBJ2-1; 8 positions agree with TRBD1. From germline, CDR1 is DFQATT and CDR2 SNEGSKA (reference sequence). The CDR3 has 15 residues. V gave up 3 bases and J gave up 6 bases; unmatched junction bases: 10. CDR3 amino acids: CSARSGGHSFNEQFF. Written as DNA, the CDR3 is TGCAGTGCTAGGTCAGGGGGCCATTCTTTCAATGAGCAGTTCTTC.

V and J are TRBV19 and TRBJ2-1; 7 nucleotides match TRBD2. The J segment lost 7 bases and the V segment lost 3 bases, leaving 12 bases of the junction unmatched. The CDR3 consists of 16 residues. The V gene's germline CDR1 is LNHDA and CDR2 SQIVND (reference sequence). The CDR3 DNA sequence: TGTGCCAGTAGTATGACGGGGGAGGGCCTGTGGAATGAGCAGTTCTTC. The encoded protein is CASSMTGEGLWNEQFF.

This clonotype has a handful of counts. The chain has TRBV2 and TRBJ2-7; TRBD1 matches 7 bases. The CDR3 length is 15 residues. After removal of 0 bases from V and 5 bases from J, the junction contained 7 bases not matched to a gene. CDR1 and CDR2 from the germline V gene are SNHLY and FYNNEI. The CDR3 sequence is CASSEATAGGHEQYF. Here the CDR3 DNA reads TGTGCCAGCAGTGAAGCAACGGCAGGGGGTCACGAGCAGTACTTC.

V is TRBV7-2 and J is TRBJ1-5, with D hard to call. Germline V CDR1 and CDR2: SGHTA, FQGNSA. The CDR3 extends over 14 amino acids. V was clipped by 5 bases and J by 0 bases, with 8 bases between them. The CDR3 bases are TGTGCCAGCAGCCCCCTCCATAGCAATCAGCCCCAGCATTTT. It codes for CASSPLHSNQPQHF.

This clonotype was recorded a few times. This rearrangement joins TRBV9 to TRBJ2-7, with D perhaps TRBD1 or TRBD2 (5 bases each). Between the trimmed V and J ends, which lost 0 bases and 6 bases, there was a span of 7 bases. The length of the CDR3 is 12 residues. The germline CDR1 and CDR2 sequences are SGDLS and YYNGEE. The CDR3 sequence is CASSVGGTEQYF. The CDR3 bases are TGTGCCAGCAGCGTAGGGGGGACCGAGCAGTACTTC.

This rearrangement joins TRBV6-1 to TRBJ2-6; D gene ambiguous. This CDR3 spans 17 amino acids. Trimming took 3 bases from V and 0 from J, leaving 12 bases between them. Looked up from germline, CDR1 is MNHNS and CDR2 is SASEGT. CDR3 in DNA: TGTGCCAGCAGTGAGGGCCGATTGGGCTCTGGGGCCAACGTCCTGACTTTC. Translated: CASSEGRLGSGANVLTF.

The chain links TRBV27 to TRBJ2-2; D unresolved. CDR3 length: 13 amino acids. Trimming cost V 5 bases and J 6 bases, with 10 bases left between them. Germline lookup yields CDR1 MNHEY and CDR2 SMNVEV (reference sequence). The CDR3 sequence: CASSLNWAGELFF. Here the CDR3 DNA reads TGTGCCAGCAGTCTAAACTGGGCCGGGGAGCTGTTTTTT.

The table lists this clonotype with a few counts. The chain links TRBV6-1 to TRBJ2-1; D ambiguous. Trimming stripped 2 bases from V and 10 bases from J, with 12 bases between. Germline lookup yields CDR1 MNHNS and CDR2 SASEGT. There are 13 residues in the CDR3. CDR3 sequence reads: CASSEPREREQFF. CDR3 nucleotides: TGTGCCAGCAGTGAACCCCGAGAGAGGGAGCAGTTCTTC.

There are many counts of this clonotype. The CDR3 nucleotides are TGTGCCAGCTCGGGGGGCATCTCCTACAATGAGCAGTTCTTC. Translated: CASSGGISYNEQFF. The genes are TRBV6-2 or TRBV6-3 and TRBJ2-1, with a weak D call TRBD2 (7 bases). V lost 8 bases, J lost 0 bases, and 11 bases lay in between. The CDR3 consists of 14 residues. CDR1 is MNHEY and CDR2 is SVGEGT in the germline V gene.

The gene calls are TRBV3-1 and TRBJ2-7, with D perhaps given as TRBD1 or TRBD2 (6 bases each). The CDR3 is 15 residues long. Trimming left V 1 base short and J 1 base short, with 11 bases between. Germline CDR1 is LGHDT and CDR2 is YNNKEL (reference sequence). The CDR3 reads CASSQAGAISYEQYF. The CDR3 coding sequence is TGTGCCAGCAGCCAAGCGGGGGCGATATCCTACGAGCAGTACTTC.